This entry concerns a single T cell receptor beta chain. Its cognate antigen is unknown. The sample belongs to a study of CD4 T cells in relation to SARS-CoV-2 and coronaviruses. Sequenced by immunoSEQ multiplex PCR; TCRdb stores in-frame clones only, minus some. Here the sample spans 30,000 to 45,000 clones, more than 65% being singletons. The CDR3 is made up of 16 amino acids. J gave up 2 bases and V 8 bases, and 15 bases lay outside the gene matches. CDR1 is SGHRS, CDR2 YFSETQ, per germline. The chain links TRBV5-1 to TRBJ2-5; 7 bases are a match to TRBD2. The receptor was isolated from an adult with COVID-19. The sequencing input was memory CD4+ T cells from PBMCs, cultured in vitro. CDR3: CASSQSTGGAQETQYF. The CDR3, as DNA: TGCGCCAGTTCACAGAGCACGGGAGGCGCTCAAGAGACCCAGTACTTC.